This T cell receptor (beta chain) was identified in a study of blood T cells in healthy people across ages (dated by TCRdb to between 2014 and 2016). As for the study more broadly: Template switching captured roughly one uniquely barcoded TCR beta cDNA molecule per two T cells in model experiments. To track age-related changes in TCR beta repertoire diversity, the study relied on deep sequencing normalized with unique cDNA molecular identifiers. The donors were split into four age groups: young (average about 15 years), middle-aged (39), aged (roughly 60) and long-lived (roughly 80). To avoid experimental bias, donors of different ages were distributed randomly across sequencing lanes. Two additional independent replicas of 1 million unique cDNA reads from the same blood draw were analyzed for two donors (one aged 18 to 30 and one aged 80 or older).

The roughly 39 donors, aged roughly 6 to 90 years, were systemically healthy Caucasian individuals from Russia. Roughly 10 milliliters of peripheral blood were collected from each donor into EDTA-treated Vacutainer tubes. PBMCs were isolated by Ficoll-Paque density-gradient centrifugation, with at least 6.5 million obtained per sample. Total RNA, at least 5.5 micrograms per sample, was extracted from PBMCs with Trizol reagent. For every donor, an aliquot of PBMCs went through flow cytometry to measure the percentages of naive CD45RAhigh/CD27high T cells. Overall study results and their limits: Because the CMV infection status of the donors was unknown, age-related changes in expanded clonotypes may potentially have been confounded. As age increased, observed TCR beta diversity per million T cells dropped in a roughly linear way, and a significant reduction was already evident by age 40. Bulk unsorted PBMC profiling prevented conclusive comparison of naive and antigen-experienced compartments. Observed TCR beta diversity correlated strongly with the percentage of naive T cells measured by flow cytometry. Compared with the aged group, the long-lived group had more naive CD4+ T cells, fewer expanded clones and increased TCR diversity, suggesting age selection. Estimates of total diversity based on one million sequenced T cells were considered lower bounds and underestimates.

About this clonotype: Its antigen has not been determined. Nothing much larger sits one base from this clone, and base qualities are not available.

Library method: 5' RACE. Sequencing was performed on an Illumina HiSeq 2500. The second PCR ran for about 7 to 11 cycles and used a J-beta primer mix along with a sample-barcoded 5' primer. A template-switch 5' adaptor carrying 12 random nucleotides introduced a unique molecular identifier onto each TCR beta cDNA molecule. Each sample yielded at least 3 million CDR3-containing paired-end reads. The Mint cDNA synthesis kit, primed by a TRBC-specific oligonucleotide, was used to synthesize first-strand cDNA from all RNA. All cDNA was treated with uracil-DNA glycosylase and then went through a first 18-cycle PCR with the universal primers M1SS and BC2_uni_R. The authors' pipeline ran thus. Normalization of each sample was performed by random selection of 1 million high-quality reads, each carrying a distinct molecular identifier. Instead of being binned into consensus sequences, reads with shared molecular identifiers were discarded. MiTCR, set to a Q25 quality threshold and the strictest error-elimination algorithm, was used for CDR3 identification, clonotype clustering and error correction. A nonparametric unseen species model using Euler transformation provided a lower-bound estimate of total TCR beta diversity. In-frame beta chains were kept once TCRdb had trimmed the public reads at Q25 with fastp and called clones with MiXCR. Identical CDR3 proteins give one entry, which carries the most common genes and DNA. The V and J calls were not made by the authors but by TCRdb's processing. This sample comprises 1.5 million to 2 million distinct CDR3 sequences, 28% of them detected only once. The top ten clones comprise 6.5% to 8.5% of the sample.

The CDR3 starts with the cysteine, ends with the phenylalanine, and has 14 residues. Just the 42-base CDR3 DNA is kept, in frame starting at base 1. V loses 4 bases, J loses 8 bases, and the germline ends lie 14 bases apart. According to the germline V gene (reference sequence), CDR1 reads LGHDT and CDR2 reads YNNKEL. Recombination linked TRBV3-1 to TRBJ1-4, with TRBD1 as a weak D call on 6 bases. This sequence originates from a woman younger than 45 in good health. The specimen sequenced was blood. The sequenced DNA: TGTGCCAGCAGCCGGACAGCTTACGGGGAAAAACTGTTTTTT. Its product reads: CASSRTAYGEKLFF.